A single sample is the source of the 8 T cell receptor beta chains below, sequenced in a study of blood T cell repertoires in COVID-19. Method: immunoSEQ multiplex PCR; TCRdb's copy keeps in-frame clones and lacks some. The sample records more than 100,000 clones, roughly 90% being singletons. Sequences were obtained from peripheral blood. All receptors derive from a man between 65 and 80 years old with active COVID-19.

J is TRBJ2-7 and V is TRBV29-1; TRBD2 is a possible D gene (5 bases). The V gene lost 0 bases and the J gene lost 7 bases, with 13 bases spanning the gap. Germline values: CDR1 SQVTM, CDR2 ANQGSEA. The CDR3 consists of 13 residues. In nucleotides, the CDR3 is TGCAGCGTTGAAGATCTTCGGGGAAGTGAGCAGTACTTC. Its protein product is CSVEDLRGSEQYF.

This chain's CDR3 is CASSPRQSGELFF. DNA of the CDR3: TGTGCCAGCAGCCCCCGCCAGTCCGGGGAGCTGTTTTTT. This chain connects TRBV7-3 to TRBJ2-2; D ambiguous. Trimming stripped 5 bases from V and 6 bases from J, with 10 bases between. Germline loops: CDR1 SGHTA, CDR2 FQGTGA. This CDR3 region has 13 residues.

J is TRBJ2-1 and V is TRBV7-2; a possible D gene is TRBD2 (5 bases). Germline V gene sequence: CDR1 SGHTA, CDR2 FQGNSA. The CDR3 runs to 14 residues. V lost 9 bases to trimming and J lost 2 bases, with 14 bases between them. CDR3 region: CASSPGIAYNEQFF. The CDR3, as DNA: TGTGCCAGTTCCCCGGGGATTGCCTACAATGAGCAGTTCTTC.

CDR3 coding DNA: TGCGCCAGCAGCCAAGATTGGCTAGCGGGTGAAGAGACCCAGTACTTC. Translated, it gives CASSQDWLAGEETQYF. This chain uses TRBV4-3 with TRBJ2-5; 8 bases align to TRBD2. CDR3 length: 16 residues. Germline loops: CDR1 LGHNA, CDR2 YSLEER. With V trimmed by 0 bases and J by 3 bases, 6 bases remained unmatched.

The CDR3, as DNA: TGCGCCAGCAGTAGGCAGGGCCCGCGGAACACTGAAGCTTTCTTT. Residues: CASSRQGPRNTEAFF. The chain uses TRBV5-1 and TRBJ1-1, with D tentatively TRBD1 (5 bases). Trimming stripped 5 bases from V and 1 base from J, with 15 bases between. CDR1 SGHRS and CDR2 YFSETQ come from the germline V gene. The CDR3 contains 15 residues.

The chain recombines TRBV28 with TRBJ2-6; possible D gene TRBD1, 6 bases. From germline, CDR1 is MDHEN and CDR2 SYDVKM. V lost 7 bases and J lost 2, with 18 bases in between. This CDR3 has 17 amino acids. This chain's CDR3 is CASTRDTTTAGANVLTF. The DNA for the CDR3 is TGTGCCAGCACCCGGGACACTACAACAGCTGGGGCCAACGTCCTGACTTTC.

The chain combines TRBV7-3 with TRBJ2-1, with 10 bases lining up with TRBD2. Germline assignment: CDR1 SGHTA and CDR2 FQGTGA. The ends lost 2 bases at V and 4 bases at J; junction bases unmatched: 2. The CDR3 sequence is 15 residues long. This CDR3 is CASSLLAGEYNEQFF. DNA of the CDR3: TGTGCCAGCAGCTTACTAGCGGGAGAGTACAATGAGCAGTTCTTC.

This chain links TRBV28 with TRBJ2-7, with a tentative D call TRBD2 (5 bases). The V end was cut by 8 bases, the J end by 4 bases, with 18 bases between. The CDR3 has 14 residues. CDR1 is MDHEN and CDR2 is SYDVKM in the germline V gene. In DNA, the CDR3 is TGTGCCAGCTCCTCGGGGAGACAACTTTACGAGCAGTACTTC. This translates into CASSSGRQLYEQYF. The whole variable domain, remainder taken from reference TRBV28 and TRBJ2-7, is DVKVTQSSRYLVKRTGEKVFLECVQDMDHENMFWYRQDPGLGLRLIYFSYDVKMKEKGDIPEGYSVSREKKERFSLILESASTNQTSMYLCASSSGRQLYEQYFGPGTRLTVT.